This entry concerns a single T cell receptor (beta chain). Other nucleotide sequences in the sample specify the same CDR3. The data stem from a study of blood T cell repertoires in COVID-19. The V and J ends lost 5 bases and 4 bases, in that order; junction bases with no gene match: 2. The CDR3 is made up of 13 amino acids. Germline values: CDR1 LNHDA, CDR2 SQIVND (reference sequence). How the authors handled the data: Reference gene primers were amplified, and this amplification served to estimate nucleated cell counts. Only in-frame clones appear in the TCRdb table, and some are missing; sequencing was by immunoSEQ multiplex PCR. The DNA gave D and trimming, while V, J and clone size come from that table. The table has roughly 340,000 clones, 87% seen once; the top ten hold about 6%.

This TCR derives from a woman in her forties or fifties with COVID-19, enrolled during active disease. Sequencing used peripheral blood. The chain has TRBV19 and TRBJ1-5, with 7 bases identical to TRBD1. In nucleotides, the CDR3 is TGTGCCAGTAGTTTCAGGGGGAATCAGCCCCAGCATTTT. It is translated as CASSFRGNQPQHF. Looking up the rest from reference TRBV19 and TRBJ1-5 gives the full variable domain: DGGITQSPKYLFRKEGQNVTLSCEQNLNHDAMYWYRQDPGQGLRLIYYSQIVNDFQKGDIAEGYSVSREKKESFPLTVTSAQKNPTAFYLCASSFRGNQPQHFGDGTRLSIL.